A single sample is the source of the 20 T cell receptor beta chains below, sequenced in a study of T cells in narcolepsy. Generated by immunoSEQ multiplex PCR, the TCRdb table keeps only in-frame clones and is missing some. The table has 30,000 to 40,000 clones, 82% seen once. Sequenced sample: CD45RA- memory CD4+ T cells from PBMCs. Receptors were obtained from a human donor with narcolepsy.

The chain uses TRBV5-1 and TRBJ2-3; D may be TRBD1 or TRBD2 (5 bases each). Trimming pared 0 bases from V and 3 bases from J, leaving 8 bases between. The CDR3 totals 14 residues. The V gene's germline CDR1 is SGHRS and CDR2 YFSETQ. In DNA, the CDR3 is TGCGCCAGCAGCTTGGAGGGGAGAACAGATACGCAGTATTTT. It translates to CASSLEGRTDTQYF.

The CDR3 nucleotides read TGTGCCAGCAGCAGACTAGTAGCCACCGGGGAGCTGTTTTTT. It encodes CASSRLVATGELFF. The chain combines TRBV14 with TRBJ2-2, with a tentative D call TRBD2 (6 bases). Germline-derived CDR1 and CDR2 are SGHDN and FVKESK. Trimming cost V 5 bases and J 4 bases, with 11 bases left between them. There are 14 residues in the CDR3.

Regarding this clone: The germline gene is not matched at one end of the junction; a read error may be the cause. The chain recombines TRBV6-5 with TRBJ1-1, with a tentative D call TRBD1 (6 bases). This CDR3 has 12 residues. Germline V gene sequence: CDR1 MNHEY, CDR2 SVGAGI. In DNA form, the CDR3 reads TGTGCCAGCAGTTCAGCGGGCAGGGGATGGATCTTT. Its protein is CASSSAGRGWIF.

The chain couples TRBV2 to TRBJ2-3; TRBD2 aligns across 7 bases. This CDR3 has 14 amino acids. The germline V gene encodes CDR1 SNHLY and CDR2 FYNNEI. Germline trimming cut 7 bases from V and 0 bases from J; bases unmatched to any gene: 4. The CDR3 DNA follows: TGTGCCAGCAAGGGGCGGGGGAGCACAGATACGCAGTATTTT. Translated: CASKGRGSTDTQYF.

CDR3 nucleotides: TGTGCCAGCACCCATGACAGCCCCTATGAGCAGTTCTTC. Protein product: CASTHDSPYEQFF. The chain links TRBV28 to TRBJ2-1; D is possibly TRBD1 (5 bases). The CDR3 is 13 residues long. Trimming left V 7 bases short and J 8 bases short, with 15 bases between. Germline V gene sequence: CDR1 MDHEN, CDR2 SYDVKM. Filled out from reference TRBV28 and TRBJ2-1, the complete variable domain reads DVKVTQSSRYLVKRTGEKVFLECVQDMDHENMFWYRQDPGLGLRLIYFSYDVKMKEKGDIPEGYSVSREKKERFSLILESASTNQTSMYLCASTHDSPYEQFFGPGTRLTVL.

The rearrangement joins TRBV6-5 to TRBJ1-5; D remains ambiguous. The length of the CDR3 is 13 residues. Germline loops: CDR1 MNHEY, CDR2 SVGAGI. Trimming left V 5 bases short and J 5 bases short, with 10 bases between. The CDR3 sequence: CASSTRSDQPQHF. The CDR3 bases are TGTGCCAGCAGTACTAGGTCCGATCAGCCCCAGCATTTT.

This clone has a handful of counts. The rearrangement links TRBV28 to TRBJ1-2; D unclear. V shed 7 bases and J shed 1 base, with 13 bases lying between them. The CDR3 runs 14 residues. CDR1 and CDR2 from the germline V gene are MDHEN and SYDVKM. CDR3 residues: CASIRSGLNYGYTF. As DNA, the CDR3 is TGTGCCAGCATAAGGAGCGGGCTTAACTATGGCTACACCTTC.

This chain links TRBV6-1 with TRBJ2-1, with TRBD1 as a possible D gene (6 bases). V shed 2 bases and J shed 4 bases, with 12 bases lying between them. This CDR3 region has 15 residues. CDR1 and CDR2 from the germline V gene are MNHNS and SASEGT. In DNA, the CDR3 is TGTGCCAGCAGTGAAATAGGGGGTAGTTACAATGAGCAGTTCTTC. The encoded protein is CASSEIGGSYNEQFF.

This chain joins TRBV25-1 and TRBJ2-3; 7 bases fit TRBD2. From germline, CDR1 is MGHDK and CDR2 SYGVNS. Trimming cost V 7 bases and J 3 bases; bases outside gene matches: 1. CDR3 length: 12 residues. The CDR3 sequence is CASKAGTDTQYF. The CDR3 DNA follows: TGTGCCAGCAAAGCGGGGACAGATACGCAGTATTTT.

V gene TRBV18 combines with J gene TRBJ1-6; the D gene is possibly TRBD1 (6 bases). V was pared by 0 bases and J by 9 bases, with 12 bases between. Germline CDR1 and CDR2: KGHSH and LQKENI. There are 15 residues in the CDR3. The CDR3 DNA reads as TGTGCCAGCTCACCACCATCGGGGGGGCGTTCACCCCTCCACTTT. Translation: CASSPPSGGRSPLHF.

The V call is TRBV30, the J call TRBJ1-3; possibly TRBD1 for D (6 bases). CDR3 length: 16 residues. The germline V gene has CDR1 GTSNPN and CDR2 SVGIG (reference sequence). V was clipped by 0 bases and J by 2 bases, with 14 bases between them. The CDR3 spells CAWSVRPGGPGNTIYF. In nucleotides, the CDR3 is TGTGCCTGGAGTGTACGGCCGGGGGGCCCTGGAAACACCATATATTTT.

There are a few counts of this clone. The chain employs TRBV2 and TRBJ2-1; TRBD2 agrees at 11 bases. J gave up 6 bases and V 2 bases, and 6 bases lay outside the gene matches. Germline-derived CDR1 and CDR2 are SNHLY and FYNNEI. The CDR3 is made up of 16 amino acids. The CDR3 here is CASSERPSGRINEQFF. The CDR3 DNA is TGTGCCAGCAGTGAACGGCCTAGCGGGAGGATCAATGAGCAGTTCTTC.

The chain recombines TRBV5-1 with TRBJ2-3; no reliable D call. Trimming cost V 0 bases and J 1 base, with 12 bases left between them. The CDR3 consists of 16 residues. CDR1 is SGHRS, CDR2 YFSETQ, per germline. CDR3 coding DNA: TGCGCCAGCAGCTTGGGCAGTGCCCCTGGCACAGATACGCAGTATTTT. This gives the protein CASSLGSAPGTDTQYF.

To note about this clone: The junction does not match germline at one end; this may be a read error. The J gene is TRBJ1-5, the V gene TRBV28; D gene uncertain. The CDR3 is 11 amino acids. Germline V gene data show CDR1 as MDHEN and CDR2 as SYDVKM. The DNA of the CDR3 is TGTGCCAGCAGTACAATAAGGACCAAGGAGTTT. Amino acids: CASSTIRTKEF.

The chain carries TRBV27 and TRBJ1-1; the D gene is possibly TRBD1 (6 bases). The V and J ends lost 1 base and 0 bases respectively, with 9 bases between them. CDR3 size: 15 residues. Per the germline V gene, CDR1 is MNHEY and CDR2 is SMNVEV (reference sequence). The CDR3 nucleotides read TGTGCCAGCAGTTTATTTGGGGGCCTGAACACTGAAGCTTTCTTT. This encodes CASSLFGGLNTEAFF.

This chain links TRBV6-5 with TRBJ2-2; no definite D call. Trimming removed 6 bases from V and 2 bases from J, with 4 bases in between. This CDR3 region has 12 residues. The germline CDR1 and CDR2 sequences are MNHEY and SVGAGI. CDR3 nucleotide sequence: TGTGCCAGCAGGGACAACACCGGGGAGCTGTTTTTT. This sequence encodes CASRDNTGELFF.

Notes on this clone: Mismatch with germline at one junction end may stem from a read error. Other DNA sequences of this sample code for an identical CDR3. This sequence joins TRBV16 and TRBJ2-1; 8 bases agree with TRBD1. CDR1 is KGHSY and CDR2 is FQNENV in the germline V gene. This CDR3 contains 14 residues. CDR3 nucleotide sequence: TGTGCCAGCAGCCAATTGAGGACAGGGAACGAGCAATTCTTC. It encodes CASSQLRTGNEQFF.

The genes are TRBV20-1 and TRBJ2-7, with unresolved D. V lost 5 bases and J 2 bases, leaving 7 bases between the germline ends. The CDR3 has 11 residues. Looked up from germline, CDR1 is DFQATT and CDR2 is SNEGSKA (reference sequence). The CDR3 DNA reads TGCAGTGCTTATCGGGCCTACGAGCAGTACTTC. It yields the protein CSAYRAYEQYF.

This chain joins TRBV5-1 and TRBJ2-7, with 12 positions matching TRBD2. The CDR3 is 16 residues long. V trimming: 0 bases; J trimming: 5 bases; junction bases outside the gene matches: 6. Germline-derived CDR1 and CDR2 are SGHRS and YFSETQ. The CDR3 nucleotides read TGCGCCAGCAGCTTGGCCCTGACTAGCGGGAGCGACGAGCAGTACTTC. This gives the protein CASSLALTSGSDEQYF.

The chain uses TRBV28 and TRBJ2-7, with D hard to call. The CDR3 runs to 13 residues. Germline V gene data show CDR1 as MDHEN and CDR2 as SYDVKM. The V end was cut by 11 bases, the J end by 3 bases, with 17 bases between. CDR3 DNA sequence: TGTGCCTCCCAACATGGCCTCCACTACGAGCAGTACTTC. It translates to CASQHGLHYEQYF.